This is a list of T cell receptor beta chains from one sample in a study of tumor and adjacent non-tumor tissue in lung cancer. MiXCR, applied by TCRdb to the multiplex PCR reads, yields one record per CDR3 protein. Of 100,000 to 120,000 distinct CDR3 sequences in the sample, approximately 84% were seen once. The sample consisted of lung tumor tissue. These receptors all stem from a man aged 70-80 years with non-small cell lung cancer. The CDR3 runs from the conserved cysteine through the conserved F or W. A D gene is named only where the DNA matches it firmly. Clone size, where shown, is once, few, many, or a class for clones that have expanded.

cdr3_aa	cdr3_nt	clone_size	v_call	j_call	d_call
CASSSWDRSSTDSQYF	TGTGCCAGCAGTTCGTGGGACAGGAGTAGCACAGATTCGCAGTATTTT	.	TRBV28	TRBJ2-3	TRBD1
CSAGSEVSYGYTF	TGCAGTGCTGGCTCGGAGGTTAGCTATGGCTACACCTTC	many	TRBV20-1	TRBJ1-2	.
CASNPDITNTETSF	TGTGCCAGCAACCCGGACATCACGAACACTGAAACTTCCTTT	.	TRBV5-5	TRBJ1-1	.
CASSLYPRKVQPQHF	TGTGCCAGCAGTTTATACCCCAGGAAAGTTCAGCCCCAGCATTTT	many	TRBV28	TRBJ1-5	.
CANRRTRGANTGELFF	TGTGCCAACAGACGAACTCGCGGAGCGAATACCGGGGAGCTGTTTTTT	.	TRBV14	TRBJ2-2	.
CASSYFASGRAGTGELFF	TGTGCCAGCAGTTATTTTGCTAGCGGGAGGGCCGGAACCGGGGAGCTGTTTTTT	medium-sized	TRBV6-2/TRBV6-3	TRBJ2-2	TRBD2
CASSLQGPDARYF	TGTGCCAGCAGTTTACAGGGTCCAGATGCGCGGTATTTT	.	TRBV5-4	TRBJ2-3	.
CASRRDREANGQFF	TGTGCCAGCCGGCGGGACAGGGAAGCCAATGGGCAGTTCTTC	once	TRBV14	TRBJ2-1	TRBD1
CASSQQRQKFSGANVQTF	TGCGCAAGCAGCCAGCAGAGACAAAAATTCTCAGGGGCCAACGTCCAGACTTTC	.	TRBV4-1	TRBJ2-6	.
CASSHTNGLNYEQYF	TGTGCCAGCTCTCACACTAACGGGCTGAACTACGAGCAGTACTTC	.	TRBV18	TRBJ2-7	.
CASTSPGPSSLEQFF	TGCGCCAGCACGTCCCCGGGACCCTCTTCTCTTGAGCAATTCTTC	.	TRBV10-2	TRBJ2-1	.
CTISIQGQPYNEQFF	TGTACCATCAGTATACAGGGACAACCATACAATGAGCAGTTCTTC	.	TRBV11-2	TRBJ2-1	.
CASSTDERYTF	TGTGCCAGCAGTACAGACGAACGTTACACCTTC	.	TRBV12-3/TRBV12-4	TRBJ1-2	.
CSAREENQGETQYF	TGCAGTGCTAGAGAAGAAAACCAGGGAGAGACCCAGTACTTC	few	TRBV20-1	TRBJ2-5	.
CSATRDWDTQYF	TGCAGTGCTACCAGGGACTGGGATACGCAGTATTTC	.	TRBV20-1	TRBJ2-3	.
CSSSIGHLPNSPLHF	TGTTCCAGCAGCATAGGACATCTACCAAATTCACCCCTCCACTTT	.	TRBV12-3/TRBV12-4	TRBJ1-6	.
CASSYWGAITDTQYF	TGTGCCAGTAGTTACTGGGGGGCTATCACAGATACGCAGTATTTT	.	TRBV6-5	TRBJ2-3	.
CVSSPRAGGQFDETQYF	TGTGTCAGCAGTCCAAGGGCCGGAGGACAATTTGATGAGACCCAGTACTTC	once	TRBV4-2	TRBJ2-5	.
CASRNYNEQFF	TGTGCCAGCAGGAACTACAATGAGCAGTTCTTC	many	TRBV12-3/TRBV12-4	TRBJ2-1	.
CASSSDGGLGGYTF	TGTGCCAGCAGCTCGGACGGTGGCCTTGGGGGCTACACCTTC	.	TRBV11-3	TRBJ1-2	.
CAINPVVAHEQYF	TGTGCCATCAACCCAGTGGTCGCCCACGAGCAGTACTTC	.	TRBV10-3	TRBJ2-7	.
CASSHIPGRLYSNQPQHF	TGCGCCAGCAGTCACATTCCAGGCAGACTCTATAGCAATCAGCCCCAGCATTTT	.	TRBV4-1	TRBJ1-5	.
CASSYSTGADNEQFF	TGTGCCAGCAGTTACTCGACGGGCGCAGACAATGAGCAGTTCTTC	many	TRBV6-6	TRBJ2-1	.
CIVERAGPTYDQYF	TGTATCGTTGAAAGGGCGGGACCGACCTACGACCAGTACTTC	.	TRBV29-1	TRBJ2-7	.
CTSTGGGTVTQYF	TGTACCAGCACAGGAGGGGGCACAGTTACGCAGTATTTT	.	TRBV6-5	TRBJ2-3	.
CASSLRLAGRIGELFF	TGTGCCAGCAGCTTACGACTAGCGGGACGGATCGGGGAGCTTTTTTTT	.	TRBV11-3	TRBJ2-2	TRBD2
CASSYGGYSWIRWEANVLIF	TGTGCCAGCAGTTACGGCGGCTATTCCTGGATACGCTGGGAGGCCAACGTCCTGATTTTT	.	TRBV28	TRBJ2-6	.
CISSLHVRDWASYNEHFF	TGTATAAGCAGCTTACATGTGCGGGACTGGGCCTCCTACAATGAGCACTTCTTC	.	TRBV11-2	TRBJ2-1	.
CASSPRLAGGASRYAIF	TGTGCCAGCAGCCCTAGGCTAGCGGGGGGGGCATCGAGATACGCAATATTT	.	TRBV11-2	TRBJ2-3	TRBD2
CASSPLAGGTRKLIF	TGTGCCAGCAGCCCCCTAGCGGGGGGGACCAGGAAGCTGATTTTT	.	TRBV11-2	TRBJ2-2	TRBD2
CASRTRSGDNTEASF	TGTGCCAGTAGGACGAGGTCGGGAGACAACACTGAAGCTTCCTTT	.	TRBV6-5	TRBJ1-1	.
CASSFRDRIRNAEAFF	TGTGCCAGCAGCTTCCGGGACAGAATCCGGAACGCTGAAGCTTTCTTT	.	TRBV11-3	TRBJ1-1	TRBD1
CASSLDFREGAFF	TGTGCCAGCAGCTTGGATTTTCGTGAAGGAGCTTTCTTT	.	TRBV5-4	TRBJ1-1	.
CDSSRLVGSYNEQFF	TGTGACAGCAGTCGACTAGTGGGGAGCTACAATGAGCAGTTCTTC	.	TRBV11-3	TRBJ2-1	.
CAGSRPGTGIGSGNTIYF	TGTGCCGGCAGTCGTCCCGGGACGGGGATCGGCTCTGGAAACACCATATACTTT	.	TRBV12-3/TRBV12-4	TRBJ1-3	.
CASSREITARIEQFF	TGTGCCAGCAGCCGAGAGATCACCGCTCGGATTGAGCAGTTCTTC	.	TRBV28	TRBJ2-1	.
CASSRDRGGMEPYEQYF	TGCGCCAGCAGCCGAGATAGGGGGGGGATGGAACCTTACGAGCAGTACTTC	.	TRBV4-1	TRBJ2-7	.
CDSSLRGTVGTQYF	TGTGACAGCAGCTTGCGTGGCACTGTTGGGACCCAGTATTTC	.	TRBV5-4	TRBJ2-5	.
CARSLLEGITRETQYF	TGTGCCAGAAGCCTTCTCGAGGGGATAACGAGAGAGACCCAATACTTC	.	TRBV5-4	TRBJ2-5	.
CASSPPTGKLFF	TGTGCTAGCAGCCCCCCGACCGGGAAGCTGTTTTTT	.	TRBV5-6	TRBJ2-2	.
CASSRQPKVTDTQYF	TGTGCCAGCAGCCGACAGCCCAAGGTGACAGATACGCAGTATTTT	.	TRBV11-2	TRBJ2-3	.
CTSSQDLGAGNEQSF	TGCACCAGCAGCCAAGATTTAGGGGCTGGGAATGAGCAGTCCTTC	.	TRBV4-3	TRBJ2-1	.
CTSSRSRTSSEKLFF	TGTACCAGCAGCAGAAGTAGGACAAGTAGTGAAAAACTGTTTTTT	.	TRBV11-2	TRBJ1-4	.
CASRNIAGWPNNAQFF	TGCGCCAGCAGGAATATAGCGGGGTGGCCGAACAATGCGCAGTTCTTC	.	TRBV10-1	TRBJ2-1	TRBD2